This T cell receptor beta chain originates from a study of T cell responses to AZD1222 COVID-19 vaccine. This clone was picked up one time. Its specificity is not known. The repertoire was sequenced with immunoSEQ multiplex PCR; TCRdb's copy has only in-frame clones and lacks some. The profile shows 150,000 or so clones, roughly 93% of them singletons. General observations from the study: Spike-specific TCR repertoires showed rising breadth and depth after two AZD1222 doses. After the peak T cell response, and only then, were repertoires sampled.

Trimming at V came to 5 bases and at J to 0 bases, leaving 6 bases not matched to a gene. This CDR3 is built from 17 residues. CDR1 is ENHRY and CDR2 is SYGVKD in the germline V gene. Second-dose recipients at about 4 or about 12 weeks were treated as one pooled group. The specimen comprised peripheral blood, sampled 28 days after the second AZD1222 dose. The J gene is TRBJ2-3, the V gene TRBV10-3; 12 nucleotides line up with TRBD2. This TCR derives from an adult who received the AZD1222 COVID-19 vaccine. Written as DNA, the CDR3 is TGTGCCATCAGTACTTCCGGGACTAGCGGGAGCACAGATACGCAGTATTTT. It encodes CAISTSGTSGSTDTQYF.